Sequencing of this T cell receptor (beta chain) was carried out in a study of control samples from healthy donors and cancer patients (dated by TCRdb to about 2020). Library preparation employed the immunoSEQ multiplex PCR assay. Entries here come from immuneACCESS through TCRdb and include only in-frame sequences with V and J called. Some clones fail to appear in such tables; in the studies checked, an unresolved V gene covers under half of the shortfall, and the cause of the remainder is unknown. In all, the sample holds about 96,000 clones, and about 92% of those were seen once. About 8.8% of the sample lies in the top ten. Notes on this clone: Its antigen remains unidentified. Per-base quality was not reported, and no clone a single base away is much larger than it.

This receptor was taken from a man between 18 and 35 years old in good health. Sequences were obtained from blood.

The CDR3 protein: CASSQSGATYNEQFF. The nucleotides are TGTGCCAGCAGCCAAAGCGGCGCAACCTACAATGAGCAGTTCTTC. The V gene is TRBV5-8 and the J gene is TRBJ2-1, and TRBD2 may be the D gene, going by 5 matching bases. The germline V gene encodes CDR1 SGHTS and CDR2 YDEGEE. The CDR3 numbers 15 residues from cysteine through phenylalanine. Only the CDR3 region is kept as DNA, spanning 45 bases read in frame from base 1. A distance of 13 bases separates the germline ends of V and J, which lose 4 bases and 2 bases respectively. With the portions outside the CDR3 filled from the reference TRBV5-8 and TRBJ2-1 genes, the complete variable region becomes EAGVTQSPTHLIKTRGQQATLRCSPISGHTSVYWYQQALGLGLQFLLWYDEGEERNRGNFPPRFSGRQFPNYSSELNVNALELEDSALYLCASSQSGATYNEQFFGPGTRLTVL.